Each of the 14 T cell receptor beta chains below was sequenced from the same sample in a study of cytomegalovirus exposure and HLA in healthy donors. Primers included in the PCR were 60 Vbeta and 13 Jbeta primers. The repertoire was sequenced with immunoSEQ multiplex PCR; TCRdb's copy has only in-frame clones and lacks some. Found here are more than 100,000 clones, less than 85% of them singletons; the top ten hold 1.5% to 1.7%. Input material: PBMCs. Receptors were obtained from a man aged 40-55 years in good health and CMV-seronegative.

DNA of the CDR3: TGTGCCAGCAGCTTTTTCCCCGACAGGAACACTGAAGCTTTCTTT. Protein sequence: CASSFFPDRNTEAFF. The chain recombines TRBV7-2 with TRBJ1-1, with a weak D call TRBD1 (5 bases). With 3 bases removed from V and 1 base from J, the gap between germline ends came to 12 bases. The V gene's germline CDR1 is SGHTA and CDR2 FQGNSA. The CDR3 extends over 15 amino acids. The full variable domain, with the rest looked up from reference TRBV7-2 and TRBJ1-1, is GAGVSQSPSNKVTEKGKDVELRCDPISGHTALYWYRQSLGQGLEFLIYFQGNSAPDKSGLPSDRFSAERTGGSVSTLTIQRTQQEDSAVYLCASSFFPDRNTEAFFGQGTRLTVV.

This chain connects TRBV2 to TRBJ1-5; 7 nucleotides line up with TRBD1. The CDR3 covers 14 residues. After removal of 6 bases from V and 5 bases from J, the junction contained 7 bases not matched to a gene. The V gene's germline CDR1 is SNHLY and CDR2 FYNNEI. The chain's CDR3 is CASRTGIQDQPQHF. The CDR3 bases are TGTGCCAGCAGGACAGGGATCCAAGATCAGCCCCAGCATTTT.

CDR3 residues: CASSFSGRKDEAFF. In nucleotides, the CDR3 is TGTGCCAGCAGCTTTTCGGGTAGGAAGGATGAAGCTTTCTTT. The chain couples TRBV7-8 to TRBJ1-1, with unresolved D. The V gene lost 3 bases and the J gene lost 7 bases, with 15 bases spanning the gap. The V gene's germline CDR1 is SGHVS and CDR2 FQNEAQ. This CDR3 region has 14 residues.

V usage is TRBV18 and J usage is TRBJ2-6; 8 bases are a match to TRBD1. Trimming took 9 bases from V and 3 from J; bases not matched to a gene: 13. This CDR3 contains 17 residues. Germline CDR1 KGHSH, CDR2 LQKENI. CDR3 protein: CASSTRDRPVGANVLTF. For the CDR3, the DNA is TGTGCCAGTTCCACCAGGGACAGGCCGGTTGGGGCCAACGTCCTGACTTTC.

This clone was seen once. V is TRBV18 and J is TRBJ2-1, with TRBD2 identical over 7 bases. V lost 6 bases, J lost 8 bases, and 7 bases stayed unmatched. CDR3 length: 13 amino acids. Germline V lookup: CDR1 KGHSH, CDR2 LQKENI. The CDR3 coding sequence is TGTGCCAGCTCTCCCGGGGGGTCGGATGAGCAGTTCTTC. Amino acid sequence: CASSPGGSDEQFF.

The chain is built from TRBV27 and TRBJ1-3; D might be TRBD1 (6 bases). Germline V gene sequence: CDR1 MNHEY, CDR2 SMNVEV (reference sequence). The CDR3 is 15 residues long. V was trimmed by 9 bases and J by 0 bases, leaving 15 bases between them. CDR3 coding DNA: TGTGCCAGGGGTCCCAGGGGCAGCTCTGGAAACACCATATATTTT. Amino acids: CARGPRGSSGNTIYF.

The chain recombines TRBV15 with TRBJ2-6; TRBD1 is a possible D gene (5 bases). Trimming removed 6 bases at V and 0 bases at J, with 9 bases between. The CDR3 spans 15 residues. Germline V gives CDR1 LNHNV, CDR2 YYDKDF (reference sequence). The CDR3 DNA reads as TGTGCCACCAGTTCTGACAGCTCTGGGGCCAACGTCCTGACTTTC. Protein: CATSSDSSGANVLTF.

This chain links TRBV27 with TRBJ1-1, with 7 bases fitting TRBD1. This CDR3 spans 13 amino acids. V was pared by 6 bases and J by 8 bases, with 9 bases of the junction left unmatched. Per the germline V gene, CDR1 is MNHEY and CDR2 is SMNVEV (reference sequence). CDR3 sequence (DNA): TGTGCCAGCAGCGTGACAGGGATGTTAGAAGCTTTCTTT. It codes for CASSVTGMLEAFF.

The chain uses TRBV4-3 and TRBJ1-1; D is perhaps TRBD1 (5 bases). This CDR3 has 15 residues. Germline CDR1 LGHNA, CDR2 YSLEER. With 0 bases removed from V and 3 bases from J, the gap between germline ends came to 11 bases. The CDR3 spells CASSQDSGQYTEAFF. CDR3 bases: TGCGCCAGCAGCCAAGACTCAGGGCAATACACTGAAGCTTTCTTT.

This clone showed up just once. No conserved phenylalanine or tryptophan ends this CDR3, so it is likely a read error. The limits of the CDR3 on the DNA are not certain, so only TCRdb's listed CDR3 is given. The chain recombines TRBV12-2 with TRBJ2-7; TRBD1 reflects the table's D call only, with no check against the DNA. TRBV12-2 is a pseudogene. The CDR3 is made up of 12 amino acids, end residues included. The CDR3 loop reads CASRSGGQVPSG.

This clone was detected only a few times. This chain joins TRBV5-4 and TRBJ2-7; 10 nucleotides align to TRBD1. After removal of 9 bases from V and 5 bases from J, the junction contained 11 bases not matched to a gene. CDR3 size: 14 residues. The germline CDR1 and CDR2 sequences are SGHNT and YYREEE (reference sequence). The CDR3 DNA follows: TGTGCCACTTCGACAGGGGGCCAAAGAAACGAGCAGTACTTC. It is translated as CATSTGGQRNEQYF.

The chain joins TRBV7-2 to TRBJ2-7, with 12 bases aligning to TRBD1. CDR1 SGHTA and CDR2 FQGNSA come from the germline V gene. J lost 5 bases, V lost 5 bases, and 7 bases had no gene match. CDR3 size: 15 residues. The CDR3 is CASSAMGQGANEQYF. CDR3 sequence (DNA): TGTGCCAGCAGCGCAATGGGACAGGGGGCCAACGAGCAGTACTTC.

This chain joins TRBV10-1 and TRBJ2-7, with D possibly matching TRBD2 (6 bases). Germline loops: CDR1 WNHNN, CDR2 SYGVQD (reference sequence). The V end lost 5 bases, the J end lost 0 bases, and 11 bases lay between the germline ends. The CDR3 extends over 14 amino acids. CDR3 protein: CASSPLASSYEQYF. The CDR3 nucleotides read TGCGCCAGCAGTCCACTAGCATCCTCCTACGAGCAGTACTTC.

V usage is TRBV6-1 and J usage is TRBJ1-2; D unresolved. The V gene lost 0 bases and the J gene lost 8 bases, with 10 bases spanning the gap. Germline V gene lookup returns CDR1 MNHNS and CDR2 SASEGT. The CDR3 has 13 residues. The DNA for the CDR3 is TGTGCCAGCAGTGAAGCGGTCGCGGGGGGCTACACCTTC. Protein: CASSEAVAGGYTF.